This is a list of T cell receptor beta chains from one sample in a study of monozygotic twins with inflammatory bowel disease. For each CDR3 protein, TCRdb gives one entry from its re-call of the 5' RACE reads, without DNA. The sample totals 350,000 to 500,000 distinct CDR3 sequences. Sequenced sample: blood. The origin of the receptors is a human donor with ulcerative colitis or Crohn's disease, or a healthy co-twin of an affected twin (not recorded which). CDR3s include the opening cysteine and the closing phenylalanine or tryptophan.

CDR3aa,v_gene,j_gene
CASRTGQGANGYGYTF,TRBV28,TRBJ1-2
CASSPGTPSGANVLTF,TRBV18,TRBJ2-6
CSARVLNTEAFF,TRBV20-1,TRBJ1-1
CSATGQITEAFF,TRBV20-1,TRBJ1-1
CASSTGENLNTGELFF,TRBV6-2/TRBV6-3,TRBJ2-2
CASGLGDSGGAKNIQYF,TRBV12-5,TRBJ2-4
CASSEESPEQFF,TRBV7-9,TRBJ2-1
CASRPGQGSNQPQHF,TRBV12-3/TRBV12-4,TRBJ1-5
CASSLQHSTGVIYNEQFF,TRBV4-2,TRBJ2-1
CNAVGTGITDTQYF,TRBV20-1,TRBJ2-3
CASSLGQYQETQYF,TRBV7-8,TRBJ2-5
CASSLRAGGPQDTQYF,TRBV7-2,TRBJ2-3
CASSLFGPRVGSGNTIYF,TRBV12-3/TRBV12-4,TRBJ1-3
CASSPGYGANVLTF,TRBV5-6,TRBJ2-6
CASSSGTASGPLHF,TRBV12-3/TRBV12-4,TRBJ1-6
CASSQQWDRGNEQFF,TRBV4-1,TRBJ2-1
CASSFSGKDYEQYF,TRBV5-1,TRBJ2-7
CASSLQQSNTEAFF,TRBV12-3/TRBV12-4,TRBJ1-1
CASDRGHTEAFF,TRBV2,TRBJ1-1
CASSLGVFGRGVQDTQYF,TRBV11-2,TRBJ2-3
CASSLGQGGLDEQFF,TRBV7-6,TRBJ2-1
CASQGGSAEKLFF,TRBV5-1,TRBJ1-4
CASSSGGYAYEQYF,TRBV7-2,TRBJ2-7